This TCR beta chain was identified in a study of beta chain features in type 1 diabetes. Naive, central memory, regulatory and stem cell-like memory cells within the CD4+ compartment were sorted using CD45RO/CCR7/CD25/CD127/CD95/CD27. The CDR3 runs 13 residues. The germline V gene encodes CDR1 MNHEY and CDR2 SMNVEV (reference sequence). Trimming pared 3 bases from V and 7 bases from J, leaving 13 bases between. Reverse transcription of all isolated RNA meant that expressed TCRB transcripts were sequenced. Produced via immunoSEQ multiplex PCR; TCRdb's table is partial and in-frame only. Among just over 600,000 clones listed, about 14% were seen once.

The TCR originated in a man between 18 and 35 years old in good health. The gene calls are TRBV27 and TRBJ2-7; maybe TRBD1 (6 bases). The sequencing sample was made of naive CD4+ T cells from blood. The chain's CDR3 is CASSFNRAWEQYF. CDR3 coding DNA: TGTGCCAGCAGTTTTAACAGGGCATGGGAGCAGTACTTC.